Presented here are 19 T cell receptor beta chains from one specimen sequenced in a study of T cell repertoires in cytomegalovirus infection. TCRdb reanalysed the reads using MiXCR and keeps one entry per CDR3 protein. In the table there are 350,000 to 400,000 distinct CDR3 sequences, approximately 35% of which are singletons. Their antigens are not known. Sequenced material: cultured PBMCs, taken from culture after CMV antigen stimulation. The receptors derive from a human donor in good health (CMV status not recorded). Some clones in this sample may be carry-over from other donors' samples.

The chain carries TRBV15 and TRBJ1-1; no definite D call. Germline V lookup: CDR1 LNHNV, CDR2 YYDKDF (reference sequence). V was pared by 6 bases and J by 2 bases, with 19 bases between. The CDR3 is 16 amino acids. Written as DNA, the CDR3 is TGTGCCACCAGGCCTACCAGTTTCAGGATTAACACTGAAGCTTTCTTT. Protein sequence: CATRPTSFRINTEAFF.

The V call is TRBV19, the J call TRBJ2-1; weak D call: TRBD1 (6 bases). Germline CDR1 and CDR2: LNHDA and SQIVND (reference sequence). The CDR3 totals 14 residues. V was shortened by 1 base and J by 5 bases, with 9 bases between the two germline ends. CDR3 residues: CASSIGNRDNEQFF. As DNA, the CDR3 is TGTGCCAGTAGTATAGGGAACAGGGACAATGAGCAGTTCTTC. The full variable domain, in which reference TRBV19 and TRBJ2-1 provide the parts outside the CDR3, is DGGITQSPKYLFRKEGQNVTLSCEQNLNHDAMYWYRQDPGQGLRLIYYSQIVNDFQKGDIAEGYSVSREKKESFPLTVTSAQKNPTAFYLCASSIGNRDNEQFFGPGTRLTVL.

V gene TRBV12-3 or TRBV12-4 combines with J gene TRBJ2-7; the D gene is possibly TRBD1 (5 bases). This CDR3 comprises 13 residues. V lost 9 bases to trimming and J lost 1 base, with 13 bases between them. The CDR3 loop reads CASGTGQSYEQYV. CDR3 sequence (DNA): TGTGCCAGTGGAACAGGCCAATCCTACGAGCAGTACGTC.

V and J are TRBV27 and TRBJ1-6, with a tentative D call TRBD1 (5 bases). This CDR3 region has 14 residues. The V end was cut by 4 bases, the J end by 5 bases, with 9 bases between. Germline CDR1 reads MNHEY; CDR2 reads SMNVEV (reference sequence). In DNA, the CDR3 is TGTGCCAGCAGTTACGGGGGACATAATTCACCCCTCCACTTT. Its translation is CASSYGGHNSPLHF.

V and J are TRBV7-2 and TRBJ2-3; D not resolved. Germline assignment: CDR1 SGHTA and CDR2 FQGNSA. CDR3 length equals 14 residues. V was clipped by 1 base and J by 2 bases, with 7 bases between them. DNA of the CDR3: TGTGCCAGCAGCTTAGAGGGTTACACAGATACGCAGTATTTT. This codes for CASSLEGYTDTQYF.

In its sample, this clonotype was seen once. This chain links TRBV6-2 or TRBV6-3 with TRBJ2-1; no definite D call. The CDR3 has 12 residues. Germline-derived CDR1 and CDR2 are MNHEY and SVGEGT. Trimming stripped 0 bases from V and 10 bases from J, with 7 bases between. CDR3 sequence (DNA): TGTGCCAGCAGTTACTCGAACCGGGAGCAGTTCTTC. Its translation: CASSYSNREQFF.

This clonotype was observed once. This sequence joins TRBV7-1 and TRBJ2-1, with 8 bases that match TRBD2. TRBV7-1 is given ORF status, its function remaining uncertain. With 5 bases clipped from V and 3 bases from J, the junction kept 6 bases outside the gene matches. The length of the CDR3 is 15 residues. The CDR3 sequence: CASSPREDLYNEQFF. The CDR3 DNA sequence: TGTGCCAGCAGCCCGCGGGAGGACCTCTACAATGAGCAGTTCTTC.

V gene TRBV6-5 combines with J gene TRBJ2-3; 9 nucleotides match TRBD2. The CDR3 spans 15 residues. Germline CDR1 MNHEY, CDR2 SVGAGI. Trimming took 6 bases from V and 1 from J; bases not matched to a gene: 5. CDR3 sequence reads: CASRAGLAGTDTQYF. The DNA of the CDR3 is TGTGCCAGCAGAGCGGGACTAGCAGGCACAGATACGCAGTATTTT.

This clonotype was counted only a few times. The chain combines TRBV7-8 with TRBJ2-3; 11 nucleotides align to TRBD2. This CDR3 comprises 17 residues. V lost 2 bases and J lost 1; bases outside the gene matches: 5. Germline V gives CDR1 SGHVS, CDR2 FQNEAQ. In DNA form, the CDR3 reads TGTGCCAGCAGCTTACTAGCGGGAGGTGCGGGCACAGATACGCAGTATTTT. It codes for CASSLLAGGAGTDTQYF.

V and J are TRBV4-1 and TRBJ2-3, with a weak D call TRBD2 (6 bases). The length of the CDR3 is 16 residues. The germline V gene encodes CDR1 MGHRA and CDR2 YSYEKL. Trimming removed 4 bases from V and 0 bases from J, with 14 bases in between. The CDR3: CASSRLAAVSTDTQYF. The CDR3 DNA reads TGCGCCAGCAGCCGTTTAGCGGCGGTGAGCACAGATACGCAGTATTTT.

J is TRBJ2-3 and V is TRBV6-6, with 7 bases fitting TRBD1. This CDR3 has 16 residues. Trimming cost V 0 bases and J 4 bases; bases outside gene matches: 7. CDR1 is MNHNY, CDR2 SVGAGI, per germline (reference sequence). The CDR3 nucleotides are TGTGCCAGCAGTTACTCGGGACAGAGACGCGCAGATACGCAGTATTTT. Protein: CASSYSGQRRADTQYF.

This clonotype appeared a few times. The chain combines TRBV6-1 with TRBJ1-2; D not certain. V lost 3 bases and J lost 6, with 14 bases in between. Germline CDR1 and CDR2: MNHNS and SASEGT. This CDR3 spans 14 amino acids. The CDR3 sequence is CASSESRSGNGYTF. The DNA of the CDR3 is TGTGCCAGCAGTGAGAGCAGGTCTGGCAATGGCTACACCTTC.

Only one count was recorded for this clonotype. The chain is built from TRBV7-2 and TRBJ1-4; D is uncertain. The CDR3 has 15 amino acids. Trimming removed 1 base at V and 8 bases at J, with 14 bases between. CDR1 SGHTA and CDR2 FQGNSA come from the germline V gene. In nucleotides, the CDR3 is TGTGCCAGCAGCTTAGGACGGCGGCGGTCGGAAAAACTGTTTTTT. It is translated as CASSLGRRRSEKLFF.

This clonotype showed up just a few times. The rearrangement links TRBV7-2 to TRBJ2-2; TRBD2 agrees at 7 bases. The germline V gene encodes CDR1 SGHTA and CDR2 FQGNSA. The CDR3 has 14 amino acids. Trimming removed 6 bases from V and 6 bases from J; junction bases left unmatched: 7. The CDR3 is CASSSRLAPGELFF. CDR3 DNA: TGTGCCAGCAGTTCAAGACTAGCCCCCGGGGAGCTGTTTTTT.

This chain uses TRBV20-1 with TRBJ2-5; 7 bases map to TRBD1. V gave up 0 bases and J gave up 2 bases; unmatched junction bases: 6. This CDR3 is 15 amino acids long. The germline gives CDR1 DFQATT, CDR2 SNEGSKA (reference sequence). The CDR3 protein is CSARDWDSKQETQYF. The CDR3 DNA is TGCAGTGCTAGAGATTGGGACAGCAAACAAGAGACCCAGTACTTC.

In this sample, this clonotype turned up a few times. The CDR3 bases are TGCGCCAGCAGCCAAGATGGTTCCGGGAGGGCCGGGGATGAGCAGTTCTTC. Its protein is CASSQDGSGRAGDEQFF. The rearrangement uses TRBV4-1 and TRBJ2-1; 8 bases match TRBD2. The CDR3 loop spans 17 amino acids. V lost 0 bases and J lost 8; bases outside the gene matches: 12. Germline V gene lookup returns CDR1 MGHRA and CDR2 YSYEKL.

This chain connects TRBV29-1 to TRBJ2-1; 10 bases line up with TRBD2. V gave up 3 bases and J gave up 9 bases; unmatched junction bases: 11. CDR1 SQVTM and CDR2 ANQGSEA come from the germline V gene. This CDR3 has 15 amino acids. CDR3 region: CSVDRLAGVTLEQFF. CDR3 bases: TGCAGCGTTGATCGCCTAGCGGGAGTAACGCTTGAGCAGTTCTTC.

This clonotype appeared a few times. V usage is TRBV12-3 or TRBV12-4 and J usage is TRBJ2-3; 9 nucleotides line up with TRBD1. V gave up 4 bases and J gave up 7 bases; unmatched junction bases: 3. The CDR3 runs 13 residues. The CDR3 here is CASSSTGGNTQYF. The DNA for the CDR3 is TGTGCCAGCAGTTCTACAGGGGGCAATACGCAGTATTTT.

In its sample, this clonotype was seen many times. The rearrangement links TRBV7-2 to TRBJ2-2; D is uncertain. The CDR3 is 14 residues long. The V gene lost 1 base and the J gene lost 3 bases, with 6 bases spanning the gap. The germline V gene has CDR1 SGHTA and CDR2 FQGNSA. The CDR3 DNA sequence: TGTGCCAGCAGCTTAGTCCATGACACCGGGGAGCTGTTTTTT. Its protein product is CASSLVHDTGELFF.